This TCR beta chain originates from a study of shared clonotypes between healthy human individuals. Study observations and caveats: Estimated richness was generally greater in naive than memory subsets. Owing to a small donor count, the genetic and exposure-history diversity represented was limited.

In the sorted-subset replicate PCRs, roughly 210 ng DNA, around 32,000 T cell genomes, was used. Sequenced by immunoSEQ multiplex PCR; TCRdb stores in-frame clones only, minus some. The top ten clones hold roughly 1.9% of a sample with hundreds of thousands of clones, around three quarters of them seen once. Both subsets, CD45RA+ naive and CD45RA-negative memory, were split from the CD4+ cells. Points on this clone: Its antigen is unidentified.

Material: memory CD4+ T cells sorted from blood. The sample's subset: CD45RA-negative fraction. This TCR was sampled from a woman aged 30 to 39 in good health.

The CDR3 sequence is CATSRDHRGQPQHF. CDR3 DNA sequence: TGTGCCACCAGCAGAGACCATAGAGGGCAGCCCCAGCATTTT. The chain is built from TRBV15 and TRBJ1-5; D is uncertain. Germline CDR1 is LNHNV and CDR2 is YYDKDF (reference sequence). The CDR3 runs 14 residues. V was pared by 0 bases and J by 7 bases, with 10 bases between.